The 5 T cell receptor beta chains reported below all come from one sample, sequenced in a study of beta chain features in type 1 diabetes. Study observations and caveats: TCRB CDR3s from Type 1 diabetes patients were moderately but significantly shorter in all four CD4+ subsets.

Their antigens remain unidentified. The study reverse transcribed the entire isolated RNA, so it sequenced expressed TCRB transcripts. Sequencing used immunoSEQ multiplex PCR; TCRdb keeps in-frame clones, though not all of them. In the table there are about 650,000 clones, 9.5% to 15% of which are singletons. Sequenced input: naive CD4+ T cells from blood. Every receptor here comes from a man younger than 40 with type 1 diabetes.

There are a few counts of this clone. This chain connects TRBV25-1 to TRBJ2-3; tentative D call: TRBD1 (6 bases). Germline V gene data show CDR1 as MGHDK and CDR2 as SYGVNS. The CDR3 is 11 amino acids. V was clipped by 4 bases and J by 8 bases, with 7 bases between them. CDR3 DNA sequence: TGTGCCAGCAGTGGCAGGGGTACGCAGTATTTT. It specifies CASSGRGTQYF.

This clone came up a few times. The gene calls are TRBV7-6 and TRBJ2-2; D not resolved. Germline V CDR1 and CDR2: SGHVS, FNYEAQ. CDR3 length equals 16 residues. The V end lost 5 bases, the J end lost 2 bases, and 15 bases lay between the germline ends. Here the CDR3 reads CASSPDPGINTGELFF. CDR3 in DNA: TGTGCCAGCAGCCCGGACCCGGGCATTAACACCGGGGAGCTGTTTTTT.

This clone was seen a few times. The chain couples TRBV29-1 to TRBJ1-2; D is possibly TRBD1 (6 bases). Germline CDR1 reads SQVTM; CDR2 reads ANQGSEA. This CDR3 contains 13 residues. Trimming took 5 bases from V and 6 from J, leaving 16 bases between them. This CDR3 is CSVTGILLHGYTF. The CDR3 DNA is TGCAGCGTTACAGGGATACTTCTTCATGGCTACACCTTC.

About this clone itself: Other nucleotide sequences from this sample produce the same CDR3. The chain couples TRBV18 to TRBJ1-1, with D possibly TRBD1 on 5 matching bases. This CDR3 region has 13 residues. Trimming removed 3 bases from V and 3 bases from J, with 8 bases in between. Germline loops: CDR1 KGHSH, CDR2 LQKENI. CDR3 sequence reads: CASSPGRDTEAFF. CDR3 DNA sequence: TGTGCCAGCTCACCCGGCAGGGACACTGAAGCTTTCTTT. Using reference TRBV18 and TRBJ1-1 for the parts outside the CDR3, the full variable domain is NAGVMQNPRHLVRRRGQEARLRCSPMKGHSHVYWYRQLPEEGLKFMVYLQKENIIDESGMPKERFSAEFPKEGPSILRIQQVVRGDSAAYFCASSPGRDTEAFFGQGTRLTVV.

In this sample, this clone turned up a few times. The chain uses TRBV5-6 and TRBJ2-1; possible D gene TRBD2, 5 bases. The CDR3 consists of 16 residues. Trimming took off 1 base at V and 2 bases at J, with 13 bases between the two ends. CDR1 SGHDT and CDR2 YYEEEE come from the germline V gene. CDR3 sequence: CASSLRRDSAYNEQFF. For the CDR3, the DNA is TGTGCCAGCAGCTTGCGTCGGGATTCTGCCTACAATGAGCAGTTCTTC.